One sample yielded the 7 T cell receptor beta chains listed below, sequenced in a study of cytomegalovirus exposure and HLA in healthy donors. The PCR had 60 Vbeta and 13 Jbeta primers. The assay was immunoSEQ multiplex PCR, and TCRdb's table has in-frame clones only and misses some. The repertoire has about 160,000 clones, around four fifths of them found once; the top ten carry over 8%. Source material: PBMCs. The receptors derive from a man aged 18 to 30 in good health and CMV-seropositive.

This clone was seen only once. Different DNA sequences within this sample yield the same CDR3. The J gene is TRBJ2-7, the V gene TRBV25-1, with no clear D. This CDR3 is 12 amino acids long. V gave up 1 base and J gave up 3 bases, with 4 bases separating them. The germline gives CDR1 MGHDK, CDR2 SYGVNS. For the CDR3, the DNA is TGTGCCAGCAGTGAATCAATCTACGAGCAGTACTTC. It specifies CASSESIYEQYF.

A few counts support this clone. The rearrangement links TRBV6-1 to TRBJ2-1; D might be TRBD2 (6 bases). This CDR3 has 13 residues. V was shortened by 6 bases and J by 6 bases, with 12 bases between the two germline ends. Germline CDR1 reads MNHNS; CDR2 reads SASEGT. The CDR3 here is CASRPLASNEQFF. The DNA for the CDR3 is TGTGCCAGCAGGCCACTAGCTAGCAATGAGCAGTTCTTC.

The sample holds a few counts of this clone. V usage is TRBV7-3 and J usage is TRBJ1-1; a possible D gene is TRBD1 (5 bases). Trimming pared 5 bases from V and 4 bases from J, leaving 17 bases between. CDR3 length: 15 residues. Per germline, CDR1 SGHTA and CDR2 FQGTGA. In DNA, the CDR3 is TGTGCCAGCAGCCTGGGAGGGGCCCACGGCACTGAAGCTTTCTTT. As protein: CASSLGGAHGTEAFF. Variable domain in full (rest from reference TRBV7-3 and TRBJ1-1): GAGVSQTPSNKVTEKGKYVELRCDPISGHTALYWYRQSLGQGPEFLIYFQGTGAADDSGLPNDRFFAVRPEGSVSTLKIQRTERGDSAVYLCASSLGGAHGTEAFFGQGTRLTVV.

This sequence joins TRBV7-9 and TRBJ1-1, with a possible D match to TRBD1 (5 bases). The ends were cut back, 1 base at V and 4 bases at J, with 13 bases in the middle. In germline, CDR1 is SEHNR, CDR2 FQNEAQ (reference sequence). This CDR3 contains 15 residues. CDR3 protein: CASSLGVPRVTEAFF. The CDR3 bases are TGTGCCAGCAGCTTAGGCGTCCCCAGGGTCACTGAAGCTTTCTTT.

On this clone itself: Other DNA sequences in the sample encode the same CDR3. This chain uses TRBV10-2 with TRBJ1-4; D is possibly TRBD1 (6 bases). This CDR3 comprises 14 residues. V was trimmed by 5 bases and J by 2 bases, leaving 9 bases between them. CDR1 and CDR2 from the germline V gene are WSHSY and SAAADI. The CDR3 DNA sequence: TGCGCCAGCAGTACGGGGGGCACTAATGAAAAACTGTTTTTT. It translates to CASSTGGTNEKLFF.

This rearrangement joins TRBV5-1 to TRBJ2-1, with a weak D call TRBD1 (6 bases). This CDR3 has 15 residues. Germline V CDR1 and CDR2: SGHRS, YFSETQ. V gave up 4 bases and J gave up 6 bases, with 17 bases separating them. The CDR3 loop reads CASSGIVGAFNEQFF. DNA for the CDR3: TGCGCCAGCAGCGGTATAGTGGGGGCCTTCAATGAGCAGTTCTTC. Drawing the rest from reference TRBV5-1 and TRBJ2-1, the complete variable domain is KAGVTQTPRYLIKTRGQQVTLSCSPISGHRSVSWYQQTPGQGLQFLFEYFSETQRNKGNFPGRFSGRQFSNSRSEMNVSTLELGDSALYLCASSGIVGAFNEQFFGPGTRLTVL.

This rearrangement joins TRBV2 to TRBJ2-7, with D tentatively TRBD1 (6 bases). The germline V gene has CDR1 SNHLY and CDR2 FYNNEI. The CDR3 consists of 16 residues. Trimming stripped 6 bases from V and 0 bases from J, with 18 bases between. The DNA of the CDR3 is TGTGCCAGCAGACTAGTGGGGGCCCCTAGCTCCTACGAGCAGTACTTC. This gives the protein CASRLVGAPSSYEQYF.